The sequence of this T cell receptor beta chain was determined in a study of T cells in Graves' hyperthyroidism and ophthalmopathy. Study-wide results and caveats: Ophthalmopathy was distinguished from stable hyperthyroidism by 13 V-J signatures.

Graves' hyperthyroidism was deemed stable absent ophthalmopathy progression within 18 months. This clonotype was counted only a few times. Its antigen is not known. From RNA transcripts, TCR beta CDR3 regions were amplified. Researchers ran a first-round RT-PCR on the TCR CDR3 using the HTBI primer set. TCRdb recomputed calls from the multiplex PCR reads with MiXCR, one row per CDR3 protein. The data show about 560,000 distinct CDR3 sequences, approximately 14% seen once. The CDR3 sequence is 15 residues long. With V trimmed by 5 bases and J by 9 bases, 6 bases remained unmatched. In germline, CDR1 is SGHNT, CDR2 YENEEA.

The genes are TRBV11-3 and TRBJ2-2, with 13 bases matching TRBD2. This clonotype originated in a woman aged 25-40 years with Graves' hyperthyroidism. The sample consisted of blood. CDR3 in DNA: TGTGCCAGCAGCCCAGGACTAGCGGGAGCCCGGGAGCTGTTTTTT. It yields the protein CASSPGLAGARELFF.